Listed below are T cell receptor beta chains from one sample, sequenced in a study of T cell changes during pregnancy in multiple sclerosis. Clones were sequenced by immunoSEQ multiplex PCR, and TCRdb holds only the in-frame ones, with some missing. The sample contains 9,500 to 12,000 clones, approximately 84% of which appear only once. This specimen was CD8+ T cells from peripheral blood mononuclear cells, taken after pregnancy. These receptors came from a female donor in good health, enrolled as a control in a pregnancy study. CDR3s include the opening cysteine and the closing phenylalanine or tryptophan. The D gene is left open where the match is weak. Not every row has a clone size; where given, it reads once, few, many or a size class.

TGTGCCAGTAGTCCGATAGCGGGAGGGTCTCCTTACGAGCAGTACTTC,CASSPIAGGSPYEQYF,TRBJ2-7,TRBV19,-,TRBD2
TGCGCCAGCAGCCAAGGGGACTTACTGGCGGGGGTACCGGATGAAAAACTGTTTTTT,CASSQGDLLAGVPDEKLFF,TRBJ1-4,TRBV4-3,-,-
TGCGCCAGCAGCCACCCGGGGAATTACAATGAGCAGTTCTTC,CASSHPGNYNEQFF,TRBJ2-1,TRBV4-1,once,-
TGTGCCAGCAGGACAGGGACCACCGGGGAGCTGTTTTTT,CASRTGTTGELFF,TRBJ2-2,TRBV6-4,-,TRBD1
TGTGCCAGCAGCTGGGATAGCGGGGGGGCCTTAACCGAGCAGTTCTTC,CASSWDSGGALTEQFF,TRBJ2-1,TRBV11-2,-,TRBD2
TGTGCCAGCAGGGACAGGGAGAACACCGGGGAGCTGTTTTTT,CASRDRENTGELFF,TRBJ2-2,TRBV6-1,-,TRBD1
TGTGCCAGCAGCCCCGGGACATACGGTTACTACGAGCAGTACTTC,CASSPGTYGYYEQYF,TRBJ2-7,TRBV27,medium-sized,-
TGTGCCAGCAGCTTGCTACAGAATGGCTACACCTTC,CASSLLQNGYTF,TRBJ1-2,TRBV5-6,-,-
TGCGCCAGCGGGGGGGAGTTCGACTCTGGGGCCAACGTCCTGACTTTC,CASGGEFDSGANVLTF,TRBJ2-6,TRBV5-1,-,TRBD2
TGCGCCAGCAGGACAGTCGCGGGGTCCTACGAGCAGTACTTC,CASRTVAGSYEQYF,TRBJ2-7,TRBV5-1,-,-
TGTGCCAGCAGTGAAGGAAAGGACAGGGGCTGGGGTCAGCCCCAGCATTTT,CASSEGKDRGWGQPQHF,TRBJ1-5,TRBV2,-,TRBD1
TGTGCCAGCAGCCCGGGACAGGGTTCCTACGAGCAGTACTTC,CASSPGQGSYEQYF,TRBJ2-7,TRBV6-5,-,TRBD1
TGTGCCAGCAGCTTGATTATAGAAGAGGGATTAAATTCACCCCTCCACTTT,CASSLIIEEGLNSPLHF,TRBJ1-6,TRBV5-6,-,-
TGTGCCAGCAGGCGGGGGGGAAGGGGTGTGGTCACTGAAGCTTTCTTT,CASRRGGRGVVTEAFF,TRBJ1-1,TRBV7-9,-,-
TGTGCCAGCAGCTTTGTTACAGGGGGCCAACACTTTGCTAACTATGGCTACACCTTC,CASSFVTGGQHFANYGYTF,TRBJ1-2,TRBV5-6,medium-sized,TRBD1
TGTGCCATCAGTGAGTCAGAGGGCTCTGGGGCCAACGTCCTGACTTTC,CAISESEGSGANVLTF,TRBJ2-6,TRBV10-3,many,-
TGTGCCAGCAGCTTAGGGTCGGGAGAACTCTACGAGCAGTACTTC,CASSLGSGELYEQYF,TRBJ2-7,TRBV7-6,-,-
TGTGCCAGCAGTGACTCGACTAGCGGGAGCAATGAGCAGTTCTTC,CASSDSTSGSNEQFF,TRBJ2-1,TRBV6-4,few,TRBD2